The present TCR beta chain was sequenced within a study of blood T cell repertoires in COVID-19. Some clones are missing from TCRdb's copy, which holds only in-frame ones; the method was immunoSEQ multiplex PCR. The profile shows 300,000 to 450,000 clones, 85% to 90% of them singletons. This sequence was found in a woman in her twenties or thirties who had been exposed to COVID-19. Material for sequencing was PBMCs or T cells enriched from blood (not recorded which).

CDR3 residues: CASSEGDYGYTF. DNA of the CDR3: TGTGCCAGCAGTGAGGGCGACTATGGCTACACCTTC. The chain has TRBV2 and TRBJ1-2, with no clear D. Germline V CDR1 and CDR2: SNHLY, FYNNEI. The CDR3 has 12 amino acids. Between the trimmed V and J ends, which lost 3 bases and 3 bases, there was a span of 5 bases.